Listed here is a single TCR beta chain. Its antigen has not been determined. Base qualities are not at hand, and no much larger clone is one base apart. The time point label of this sample denotes: baseline before first vaccination. Vaccinee samples came from UK trials COV001 and COV002, including a single-blind randomized controlled phase 2/3 trial of AZD1222 (ChAdOx1 nCoV-19) in healthy adults. Trial participant PBMC samples were collected at day 0 and day 28 after the second dose for TCRbeta chain sequencing. The CDR3 regions of human TCRbeta chains were subjected to immunosequencing. The study's processing was this. Repertoire TCRs were matched against a reference library of SARS-CoV-2-specific TCRs generated with the MIRA antigen-specificity platform. Breadth was defined as the fraction of unique TCRs that were SARS-CoV-2-associated, and depth was defined as the fraction of total T cells that were SARS-CoV-2-associated. Each spike-specific TCR was assigned to its reactive spike region and to a CD4 or CD8 class using the MIRA data. Log10-transformed breadth and depth values were compared by one-way ANOVA with Sidak's multiple comparisons tests. TCRdb took over this immuneACCESS table, retaining in-frame rearrangements with V and J assigned. Such tables are incomplete; in checked studies, under half of the missing clones stem from an unresolved V gene, and the remainder is unexplained. The V and J calls and clone size are taken from that table; D and trimming were inferred from the DNA. This sample has under 150,000 clones in its table, and roughly 92% of those were observed once. Of the sample, about 5% falls within the top ten clones.

The record originates from a study of T cell responses to AZD1222 COVID-19 vaccine (dated by TCRdb to about 2021). The study in broad terms: AZD1222 recipients given second doses at about 4 weeks or at about 12 weeks were pooled, since spike-specific TCR depth and breadth were not found to differ between the two schedules. TCR sequencing covered more than 230 trial participants: 200 to 210 given two doses of AZD1222 and 26 given two doses of MenACWY control vaccine. Trial participants were enrolled by age into 18-55, 56-69 and 70-plus year subgroups, with about 150, 28 and 57 TCR-sequenced participants respectively. Study-wide conclusions, independent of this receptor: Reportedly, almost half of the unique spike-specific TCRs recognized epitopes lying outside the regions that are mutated in the B.1.351 and B.1.1.7 variants. Because no day 14 peak-response samples were available, repertoires were characterized only after the peak T cell response. Conclusions about previously exposed vaccinees are limited, since just five to seven AZD1222 recipients were seropositive for SARS-CoV-2 at baseline. In the small 56-69-year group, the increase in depth fell short of significance, most likely because of low power. After two AZD1222 doses, spike-specific TCR breadth and depth were significantly higher than at day 0 and than in MenACWY recipients. Vaccine-associated CD4 TCRs spanned the whole spike protein, with dominant responses in regions 160-218 and 743-854. Participants were mostly white British and included more females than males, and it was suggested by the authors that clonal diversity may have been underestimated.

For this chain, trimming is 2 bases at the V end and 12 bases at the J end, and the number of junction bases without a gene match is 3. Sequences SEHNR (CDR1) and FQNEAQ (CDR2) are obtained from the germline V gene (reference sequence). Inclusive of the bounding cysteine and phenylalanine, the CDR3 is 12 residues long. The DNA shown is the 36-base CDR3, in frame from base 1. The TCR comes from an adult in good health. The sample consisted of peripheral blood, taken on day 0 of AZD1222 vaccination. Here the chain combines TRBV7-9 and TRBJ1-1; 10 nucleotides in the junction match TRBD1. CDR3 region: CASSLSDRGTFF. The DNA is TGTGCCAGCAGCTTATCGGACAGGGGGACTTTCTTT.